The rows below give T cell receptor beta chains drawn from one sample of a study of metastatic and nonmetastatic thyroid tumors. TCRdb re-called the PCR reads via MiXCR. Of some 16,000 clones in the sample, 20% to 25% were seen once. The sample was tumor tissue. The receptors derive from a male donor with papillary thyroid cancer or a benign thyroid nodule (not recorded which). Some clones in this sample may be carry-over from other donors' samples. Both conserved end residues are part of each CDR3. D genes are given only for firm matches. Clone size, where shown, is once, few, many, or a class for clones that have expanded.

V	size	D	J	DNA	CDR3
TRBV10-3	.	.	TRBJ1-2	TGTGCCATCAGTGAGTCGGGGGATGACTATGGCTACACCTTC	CAISESGDDYGYTF
TRBV6-1	medium-sized	.	TRBJ2-3	TGTGCCAGCAGAGGGGTTATTGGAGATACGCAGTATTTT	CASRGVIGDTQYF
TRBV12-3/TRBV12-4	.	.	TRBJ2-3	TGTGCCAGCAGTTTAATGGGCTCCACAGATACGCAGTATTTT	CASSLMGSTDTQYF
TRBV3-1	many	.	TRBJ1-5	TGTGCCAGCAGCCAATACGGGAATCAGCCCCAGCATTTT	CASSQYGNQPQHF
TRBV27	medium-sized	.	TRBJ1-6	TGTGCCAGCAGTTTGTTCAGGGTAGGAAATTCACCCCTCCACTTT	CASSLFRVGNSPLHF
TRBV4-2	many	TRBD1	TRBJ1-5	TGTGCCAGCAGCCAAGATGTAGCAGGGGGCTGGGGACAGCCCCAGCATTTT	CASSQDVAGGWGQPQHF
TRBV6-2/TRBV6-3	few	.	TRBJ2-2	TGTGCCAGCAGTTACGGGGGCACCGGGGAGCTGTTTTTT	CASSYGGTGELFF
TRBV12-3/TRBV12-4	many	.	TRBJ1-1	TGTGCCAGCAGTGGAGGCACCCTACGGAACACTGAAGCTTTCTTT	CASSGGTLRNTEAFF
TRBV2	few	TRBD2	TRBJ2-7	TGTGCCAGCGCTCGGACTAGCGGGAACTACGAGCAGTACTTC	CASARTSGNYEQYF
TRBV4-1	many	.	TRBJ2-2	TGCGCCAGCAGCCCTTTTGGCGACGGCGGGTCCGGGGAGCTGTTTTTT	CASSPFGDGGSGELFF
TRBV9	.	.	TRBJ1-2	TGTGCCAGCAGCGAGGGTCACAGGGACGGGAACTATGGCTACACCTTC	CASSEGHRDGNYGYTF
TRBV11-2	medium-sized	.	TRBJ2-1	TGTGCCAGCAGCTTAGTACAGCGCGACGGGCAGTTCTTC	CASSLVQRDGQFF
TRBV14	once	.	TRBJ1-2	TGTGCCAGCAGCCCTAACCCCCTAGGGGGCTACACCTTC	CASSPNPLGGYTF
TRBV18	many	.	TRBJ1-2	TGTGCCAGCTCATCATCAAGGGATCCGCTATCGCGCTACACCTTC	CASSSSRDPLSRYTF
TRBV11-1	.	.	TRBJ2-2	TGTGCCAGCAGCCCCGCAGAATATGCTTACACCGGGGAGCTGTTTTTT	CASSPAEYAYTGELFF
TRBV5-1	many	TRBD1	TRBJ2-5	TGCGCCAGCAGCACAGGACAGGGCCGAGAGACCCAGTACTTC	CASSTGQGRETQYF
TRBV4-2	.	.	TRBJ2-6	TGTGCCAGCAGCCAAGTTCAACCGTCTGGGGCCAACGTCCTGACTTTC	CASSQVQPSGANVLTF
TRBV5-1	few	TRBD2	TRBJ2-1	TGCGCCAGCAGCCCGACTAGCGGGGAATTAAGCTCCTACAATGAGCAGTTCTTC	CASSPTSGELSSYNEQFF
TRBV12-3/TRBV12-4	medium-sized	TRBD1	TRBJ1-3	TGTGCCAGCAGTCCAGGGGGGGCACCAGGAAACACCATATATTTT	CASSPGGAPGNTIYF
TRBV28	many	TRBD2	TRBJ2-3	TGTGCCACCAAAACTAGCGGGGGGGTGACAGATACGCAGTATTTT	CATKTSGGVTDTQYF
TRBV14	.	.	TRBJ1-2	TGTGCCAGCAGCCAATTCCGCACCCGCTATGGCTACACCTTC	CASSQFRTRYGYTF
TRBV6-1	.	.	TRBJ1-4	TGTGCCAGCATTGAAGTCACAGGTGTCAATGAAGAACTGTTTTTT	CASIEVTGVNEELFF
TRBV5-1	many	.	TRBJ1-4	TGCGCCAGCAGCTCGGACAGCTCGGATGAAAAACTGTTTTTT	CASSSDSSDEKLFF
TRBV6-1	many	TRBD1	TRBJ2-5	TGTGCCAGCAGTGAACAGACAGGGGCCCAAGAGACCCAGTACTTC	CASSEQTGAQETQYF
TRBV19	few	TRBD2	TRBJ2-1	TGTGCCAGTAGTTCCTATAGCGGGAGTGACAATGAGCAGTTCTTC	CASSSYSGSDNEQFF
TRBV6-1	medium-sized	TRBD1	TRBJ2-2	TGTGCCAGCAGTGCCTACCAGGCGACAGGGCGCACCGGGGAGCTGTTTTTT	CASSAYQATGRTGELFF
TRBV9	many	.	TRBJ1-4	TGTGCCAGCAGCGCTTCCGGGAGAGGGGAAAAACTGTTTTTT	CASSASGRGEKLFF
TRBV7-9	many	.	TRBJ1-3	TGTGCCAGCAGCTTAGCTCGCTCTGGAAACACCATATATTTT	CASSLARSGNTIYF
TRBV7-9	many	.	TRBJ1-4	TGTGCCAGCAGCTTAGGGAACGGTGAAAAACTGTTTTTT	CASSLGNGEKLFF
TRBV7-3	.	.	TRBJ2-7	TGTGCCAGCAGCCCCGGCTCAGGGTGGAACGAGCAGTACTTC	CASSPGSGWNEQYF
TRBV28	few	.	TRBJ1-4	TGTGCCAGCAGCCCAATCTTCGGGACGGTGTTTTTT	CASSPIFGTVFF
TRBV10-1	many	.	TRBJ2-3	TGCGCCAGCAGCGGGGATACCACAGATACGCAGTATTTT	CASSGDTTDTQYF
TRBV6-1	few	.	TRBJ1-4	TGTGCCAGCACTGGGAACAATGAAAAACTGTTTTTT	CASTGNNEKLFF
TRBV2	many	TRBD1	TRBJ2-4	TGTGCCAGCAGTGAAAGGACAGGGTTTAACATTCAGTACTTC	CASSERTGFNIQYF
TRBV5-4	many	.	TRBJ2-5	TGTGCCAGCAGCTTAAGGGATTCGGAGACCCAGTACTTC	CASSLRDSETQYF
TRBV4-1	many	.	TRBJ1-2	TGCGCCAGCAGCCAACCCAACAACTATGGCTACACCTTC	CASSQPNNYGYTF
TRBV6-1	medium-sized	.	TRBJ1-6	TGTGCCAGCAGTGAAACGGGGGTTTCACCCCTCCACTTT	CASSETGVSPLHF
TRBV20-1	.	TRBD1	TRBJ2-7	TGCAGTGCTAGAGACTTGCCGGGACAGGCTTCCTCCGAGCAGTACTTC	CSARDLPGQASSEQYF
TRBV28	medium-sized	TRBD2	TRBJ2-7	TGTGCCAGCAGCCTCCTAGCGGTCCACTACGAGCAGTACTTC	CASSLLAVHYEQYF
TRBV30	once	TRBD1	TRBJ1-5	TGTGCCTGGAGTAGGGGGGGACAGTACCAGCCCCAGCATTTT	CAWSRGGQYQPQHF
TRBV6-1	many	.	TRBJ2-2	TGTGCCAGCGACGCTGGGCTAGGAAACACCGGGGAGCTGTTTTTT	CASDAGLGNTGELFF
TRBV12-3/TRBV12-4	few	.	TRBJ2-3	TGTGCCAGCAGTCCACTCCCTCCGTCCGGTGGTACGCAGTATTTT	CASSPLPPSGGTQYF
TRBV6-1	few	.	TRBJ1-5	TGTGCCAGCAGCACTGGGGAGGGTGAGGATCAGCCCCAGCATTTT	CASSTGEGEDQPQHF
TRBV11-3	.	TRBD2	TRBJ2-7	TGTGCCAGCAGCCGACTAGCGGGAGAGAGCGAGCAGTACTTC	CASSRLAGESEQYF
TRBV4-1	many	.	TRBJ2-5	TGCGCCAGCAGCCTAGAGGGGGAGACCCAGTACTTC	CASSLEGETQYF
TRBV6-1	few	.	TRBJ2-2	TGTGCCAGCAGTGACAGTCACACCGGGGAGCTGTTTTTT	CASSDSHTGELFF
TRBV20-1	.	.	TRBJ1-3	TGCAGTGCTACCCCCACCTCTCTTGAGTCTGGAAACACCATATATTTT	CSATPTSLESGNTIYF
TRBV19	medium-sized	.	TRBJ2-7	TGTGCCAGTAGTATAGGGGCAGGGTTCTCCTACGAGCAGTACTTC	CASSIGAGFSYEQYF